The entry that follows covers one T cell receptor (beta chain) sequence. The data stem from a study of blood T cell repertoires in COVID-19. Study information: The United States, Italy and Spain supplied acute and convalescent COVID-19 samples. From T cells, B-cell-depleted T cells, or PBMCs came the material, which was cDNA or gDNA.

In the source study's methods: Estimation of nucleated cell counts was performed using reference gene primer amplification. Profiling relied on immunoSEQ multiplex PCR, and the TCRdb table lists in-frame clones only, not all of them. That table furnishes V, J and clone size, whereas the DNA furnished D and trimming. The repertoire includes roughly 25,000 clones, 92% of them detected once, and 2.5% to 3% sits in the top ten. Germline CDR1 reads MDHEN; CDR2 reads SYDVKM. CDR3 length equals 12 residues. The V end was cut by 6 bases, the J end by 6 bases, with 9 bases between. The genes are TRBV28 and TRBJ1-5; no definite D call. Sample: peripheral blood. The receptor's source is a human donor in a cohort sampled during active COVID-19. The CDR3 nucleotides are TGTGCCAGCAGACCCCCGGGTCAGCCCCAGCATTTT. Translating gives CASRPPGQPQHF.